The present T cell receptor beta chain was sequenced within a study of CD8 T cells in ankylosing spondylitis. Trimming pared 5 bases from V and 1 base from J, leaving 5 bases between. CDR3 length: 12 amino acids. This clonotype was found many times. Antigen specificity is unknown. Quantitative 5'-RACE with molecular barcodes produced the TCR beta libraries. TCRdb called the 5' RACE reads again in MiXCR, with one record for every CDR3 protein. This sample has hundreds of thousands of distinct CDR3 sequences, with over 15% found just once. General study findings and limits: Disease-linked clones had a CD8+ phenotype and relatively low frequency in peripheral blood. Ankylosing spondylitis blood appeared to be characterized by a TCR beta motif of 8 or 9 highly homologous variants.

The chain links TRBV12-3 or TRBV12-4 to TRBJ2-5; no definite D call. Sequencing was performed on blood, either unsorted or a sorted T cell fraction (not recorded which). This TCR was sampled from a male donor with ankylosing spondylitis. CDR3 sequence: CASSVIQETQYF. The CDR3 coding sequence is TGTGCCAGCAGTGTCATCCAAGAGACCCAGTACTTC.